Listed below are T cell receptor beta chains from one sample, sequenced in a study of T cells in Graves' hyperthyroidism and ophthalmopathy. TCRdb fed the multiplex PCR reads into MiXCR, producing one record per CDR3 protein. The data hold 300,000 to 350,000 distinct CDR3 sequences, with less than 20% observed a single time. Sequenced sample: blood. Source of these receptors: a woman aged 40 to 50 with Graves' ophthalmopathy. Both conserved end residues are trimmed from each CDR3.

j_gene	v_gene	CDR3aa
TRBJ2-5	TRBV20-1	SANRLAGDKETQY
TRBJ1-2	TRBV2	ASSLGTGT
TRBJ2-7	TRBV6-2/TRBV6-3	ASRRGQGRSSYEQY
TRBJ2-5	TRBV6-1	ATAGTSGRSAETQY
TRBJ2-2	TRBV4-1	ASSQDLAGLTGELF
TRBJ1-5	TRBV4-3	ASSQVTDQPQH
TRBJ2-5	TRBV6-1	ASSPGLAGTQETQY
TRBJ2-5	TRBV7-8	ASSSTSGTSGSKGTQY
TRBJ1-3	TRBV28	ASSLRGTIY
TRBJ2-2	TRBV9	ASSLSGNTGELF
TRBJ1-5	TRBV6-5	ASSYSGTTQPQH
TRBJ1-5	TRBV30	AWRVAGALNQPQH
TRBJ2-2	TRBV9	ASSAASGGNTGELF
TRBJ2-2	TRBV11-2	ASSLGGLTGELF
TRBJ2-7	TRBV12-3/TRBV12-4	ASSSGTSGSYEQY
TRBJ2-7	TRBV6-1	ASKQDRGPMKEQY
TRBJ2-7	TRBV11-2	ASSLVPGTAVYEQY
TRBJ2-2	TRBV10-2	ASRKNTGELF
TRBJ2-5	TRBV7-2	ASSGQTLSGSPPKY
TRBJ2-2	TRBV11-2	ASSSSGGGKTGELF
TRBJ2-5	TRBV10-3	AIGGWETQY
TRBJ1-3	TRBV6-5	ASSYSKGTSGNTIY
TRBJ1-6	TRBV11-2	ASSLDFRASPLH
TRBJ2-2	TRBV12-5	ASGRDGRNTGELF
TRBJ2-7	TRBV11-2	ASSLLRELAYEQY